Below, 21 T cell receptor beta chains from the same sample are listed, as sequenced in a study of T cell responses to AZD1222 COVID-19 vaccine. The repertoire was sequenced with immunoSEQ multiplex PCR; TCRdb's copy has only in-frame clones and lacks some. Of around 100,000 clones listed, about 92% are singletons. Sample: peripheral blood, taken on day 0 of AZD1222 vaccination. The origin of the receptors is an adult in good health.

The CDR3 sequence: CAISDPRTEQYF. CDR3 bases: TGTGCCATCAGTGACCCGCGGACGGAGCAGTACTTC. The V gene is TRBV10-3, the J gene TRBJ2-7; no firm D call. CDR1 is ENHRY, CDR2 SYGVKD, per germline. The CDR3 runs 12 residues. V was cut by 3 bases and J by 7 bases, with 10 bases left in between.

The chain has TRBV10-3 and TRBJ2-7; no clear D gene. V was cut by 8 bases and J by 2 bases, with 10 bases left in between. The CDR3 runs 12 residues. CDR1 is ENHRY, CDR2 SYGVKD, per germline. DNA for the CDR3: TGTGCCATCGGATATACAACCTACGAGCAGTACTTC. Translated, it gives CAIGYTTYEQYF.

The V and J genes are TRBV9 and TRBJ2-1; D is uncertain. The CDR3 is made up of 13 amino acids. Germline values: CDR1 SGDLS, CDR2 YYNGEE. V dropped 0 bases and J dropped 1 base, with 2 bases sitting between them. CDR3 residues: CASSVESYNEQFF. DNA of the CDR3: TGTGCCAGCAGCGTAGAATCCTACAATGAGCAGTTCTTC.

This chain connects TRBV3-1 (or the pseudogene TRBV3-2) to TRBJ1-6; D unclear. V was cut by 5 bases and J by 9 bases, with 8 bases left in between. Germline V gives CDR1 LGHDT, CDR2 YNNKEL (reference sequence). The CDR3 consists of 12 residues. CDR3 sequence: CASSARSSPLHF. Here the CDR3 DNA reads TGTGCCAGCAGCGCCCGGAGTTCACCCCTCCACTTT.

This clone came up once. This chain uses TRBV7-9 with TRBJ2-7, with a weak D call TRBD2 (6 bases). This CDR3 has 16 amino acids. Deletions cut 5 bases from V and 3 bases from J, with 20 bases between. CDR1 is SEHNR, CDR2 FQNEAQ, per germline (reference sequence). CDR3 amino acids: CASSQPQGGTRYEQYF. DNA of the CDR3: TGTGCCAGCAGCCAACCCCAAGGCGGGACGCGCTACGAGCAGTACTTC.

The gene calls are TRBV18 and TRBJ2-3; 13 bases are shared with TRBD2. The CDR3 spans 17 residues. J lost 1 base, V lost 3 bases, and 4 bases had no gene match. Looked up from germline, CDR1 is KGHSH and CDR2 is LQKENI. The CDR3 DNA is TGTGCCAGCTCACCGCCCGGGACTAGCGGGGGCACAGATACGCAGTATTTT. It encodes CASSPPGTSGGTDTQYF.

The chain combines TRBV28 with TRBJ1-2; D is undetermined. CDR1 and CDR2 (germline): MDHEN, SYDVKM. The CDR3 has 13 residues. The V end was cut by 8 bases, the J end by 2 bases, with 12 bases between. The CDR3 loop is CASWRGANYGYTF. As DNA, the CDR3 is TGTGCCAGCTGGCGGGGAGCGAACTATGGCTACACCTTC.

The CDR3 spells CASSLAPAGGYGYTF. Written as DNA, the CDR3 is TGTGCCAGCAGCTTAGCGCCGGCAGGGGGCTATGGCTACACCTTC. This chain connects TRBV7-8 to TRBJ1-2; 7 bases agree with TRBD1. The V gene end was trimmed by 0 bases and the J gene end by 4 bases; junction bases not matched to a gene: 5. This CDR3 contains 15 residues. The germline gives CDR1 SGHVS, CDR2 FQNEAQ.

The chain recombines TRBV6-5 with TRBJ1-2; D unclear. V lost 10 bases to trimming and J lost 5 bases, with 14 bases between them. Germline V CDR1 and CDR2: MNHEY, SVGAGI. The CDR3 is 12 amino acids. The CDR3: CATRLGVYGYTF. The CDR3, as DNA: TGTGCCACCCGGCTTGGGGTTTATGGCTACACCTTC.

The CDR3 loop reads CASSFQGKYTEAFF. In DNA, the CDR3 is TGTGCCAGCAGCTTCCAGGGGAAGTACACTGAAGCTTTCTTT. This chain connects TRBV5-4 to TRBJ1-1; weak D call: TRBD1 (6 bases). The V end was cut by 2 bases, the J end by 3 bases, with 11 bases between. CDR1 and CDR2 (germline): SGHNT, YYREEE (reference sequence). The CDR3 consists of 14 residues.

V and J are TRBV18 and TRBJ2-3; no reliable D call. Trimming left V 0 bases short and J 2 bases short, with 3 bases between. The CDR3 is 13 residues long. In germline, CDR1 is KGHSH, CDR2 LQKENI. The chain's CDR3 is CASSPPLTDTQYF. The CDR3 region has the DNA TGTGCCAGCTCACCACCCCTCACAGATACGCAGTATTTT. The whole variable domain, remainder taken from reference TRBV18 and TRBJ2-3, is NAGVMQNPRHLVRRRGQEARLRCSPMKGHSHVYWYRQLPEEGLKFMVYLQKENIIDESGMPKERFSAEFPKEGPSILRIQQVVRGDSAAYFCASSPPLTDTQYFGPGTRLTVL.

The rearrangement links TRBV2 to TRBJ2-7; 11 bases are shared with TRBD2. The J segment lost 6 bases and the V segment lost 2 bases, leaving 3 bases of the junction unmatched. Germline assignment: CDR1 SNHLY and CDR2 FYNNEI. The CDR3 is made up of 14 amino acids. CDR3 region: CASSELAGGGEQYF. The CDR3 nucleotides are TGTGCCAGCAGTGAACTAGCGGGGGGAGGCGAGCAGTACTTC.

The chain joins TRBV6-1 to TRBJ2-7, with D tentatively TRBD1 (5 bases). The CDR3 contains 14 residues. Trimming removed 5 bases at V and 0 bases at J, with 11 bases between. Germline V gives CDR1 MNHNS, CDR2 SASEGT. CDR3 in amino acids: CASSLDTASYEQYF. Written as DNA, the CDR3 is TGTGCCAGCAGTCTGGACACGGCCTCCTACGAGCAGTACTTC.

This clone appeared a single time. The V call is TRBV25-1, the J call TRBJ1-1; D call uncertain. This CDR3 comprises 13 residues. V was trimmed by 7 bases and J by 0 bases, leaving 9 bases between them. CDR1 is MGHDK, CDR2 SYGVNS, per germline. The CDR3 protein is CASNTAMNTEAFF. The DNA for the CDR3 is TGTGCCAGCAACACGGCCATGAACACTGAAGCTTTCTTT.

The chain couples TRBV2 to TRBJ1-3; no definite D call. The V gene lost 2 bases and the J gene lost 4 bases, with 12 bases spanning the gap. The germline gives CDR1 SNHLY, CDR2 FYNNEI. The CDR3 covers 15 residues. The CDR3 bases are TGTGCCAGCAGTGAATTGCGGTTCTCCGGAAACACCATATATTTT. Protein: CASSELRFSGNTIYF. Full variable domain (remainder filled in from reference TRBV2 and TRBJ1-3): EPEVTQTPSHQVTQMGQEVILRCVPISNHLYFYWYRQILGQKVEFLVSFYNNEISEKSEIFDDQFSVERPDGSNFTLKIRSTKLEDSAMYFCASSELRFSGNTIYFGEGSWLTVV.

This rearrangement joins TRBV27 to TRBJ1-2, with D tentatively TRBD1 (6 bases). CDR3 length: 13 residues. V was cut by 4 bases and J by 4 bases, with 10 bases left in between. The germline gives CDR1 MNHEY, CDR2 SMNVEV (reference sequence). Written as DNA, the CDR3 is TGTGCCAGCAGTTGGGACACCCGCTATGGCTACACCTTC. Protein: CASSWDTRYGYTF.

The chain uses TRBV5-1 and TRBJ2-3; 8 bases fit TRBD1. CDR1 is SGHRS and CDR2 is YFSETQ in the germline V gene. V was clipped by 7 bases and J by 2 bases; unmatched bases: 12. This CDR3 comprises 16 residues. In DNA, the CDR3 is TGCGCCAGCCGGACAGGGCCCGTCCTCTTCACAGATACGCAGTATTTT. Its translation is CASRTGPVLFTDTQYF.

This chain links TRBV24-1 with TRBJ2-7, with TRBD2 identical over 7 bases. Germline CDR1 and CDR2: KGHDR and SFDVKD. V lost 12 bases to trimming and J lost 7 bases; unmatched junction nucleotides: 5. The CDR3 runs 10 residues. CDR3 loop: CAPFGGEQYF. The CDR3 bases are TGTGCCCCGTTCGGGGGGGAGCAGTACTTC.

The chain is built from TRBV5-7 and TRBJ1-1; D may be TRBD1 (6 bases). TRBV5-7 is reported as an ORF; its role is uncertain. Trimming cost V 5 bases and J 1 base, with 9 bases left between them. The CDR3 runs 13 residues. The CDR3 nucleotides read TGTGCCAGCAGAAGGGGGAAGAACACTGAAGCTTTCTTT. As protein: CASRRGKNTEAFF.

V and J are TRBV5-1 and TRBJ1-2, with 7 bases fitting TRBD1. In germline, CDR1 is SGHRS, CDR2 YFSETQ. With 5 bases clipped from V and 0 bases from J, the junction kept 7 bases outside the gene matches. The CDR3 is made up of 15 amino acids. CDR3 in DNA: TGCGCCAGCAGTCCTCACGGACAGGCTAACTATGGCTACACCTTC. This sequence encodes CASSPHGQANYGYTF. The whole variable domain, filled in from reference TRBV5-1 and TRBJ1-2, reads KAGVTQTPRYLIKTRGQQVTLSCSPISGHRSVSWYQQTPGQGLQFLFEYFSETQRNKGNFPGRFSGRQFSNSRSEMNVSTLELGDSALYLCASSPHGQANYGYTFGSGTRLTVV.

V is TRBV5-1 and J is TRBJ2-5; the match to TRBD1 covers 9 bases. CDR1 is SGHRS and CDR2 is YFSETQ in the germline V gene. The CDR3 runs to 14 residues. J gave up 4 bases and V 4 bases, and 5 bases lay outside the gene matches. This CDR3 is CASSQGTGLETQYF. The CDR3 nucleotides read TGCGCCAGCAGCCAGGGGACAGGGCTAGAGACCCAGTACTTC.